This record covers a single T cell receptor beta chain. Its antigen is undetermined. Generated by immunoSEQ multiplex PCR, the TCRdb table keeps only in-frame clones and is missing some. Among roughly 15,000 clones, roughly 34% were seen once, and the ten largest hold just under 40%. The time point is: after neoadjuvant nivolumab, at surgical resection. The trim removed 2 bases at V and 4 bases at J, leaving 5 bases unmatched. Germline loops: CDR1 SNHLY, CDR2 FYNNEI. There are 15 residues in the CDR3. The sample is drawn from a study of neoadjuvant anti-PD-1 for oral cavity cancer. Study findings and constraints: Each response group had just a few patients in TCR analyses.

The clonotype was recovered from a person aged 35-79 years with oral cavity squamous cell carcinoma. Sequenced material: tumor tissue, taken after nivolumab (anti-PD-1) treatment. The V gene is TRBV2, the J gene TRBJ1-5; TRBD1 aligns across 7 bases. The CDR3 DNA reads as TGTGCCAGCAGTGAATGGGGGACAGCAAATCAGCCCCAGCATTTT. Protein product: CASSEWGTANQPQHF.